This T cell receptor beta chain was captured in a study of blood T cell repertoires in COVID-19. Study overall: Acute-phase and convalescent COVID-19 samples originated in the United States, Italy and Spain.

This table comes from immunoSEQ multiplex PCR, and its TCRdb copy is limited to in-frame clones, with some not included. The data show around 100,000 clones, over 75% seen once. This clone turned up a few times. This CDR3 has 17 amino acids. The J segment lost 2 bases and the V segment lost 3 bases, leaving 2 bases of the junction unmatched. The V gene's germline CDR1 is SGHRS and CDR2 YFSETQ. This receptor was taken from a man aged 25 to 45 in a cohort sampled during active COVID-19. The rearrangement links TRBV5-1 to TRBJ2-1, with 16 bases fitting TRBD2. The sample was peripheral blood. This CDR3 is CASSSGLAGGTYNEQFF. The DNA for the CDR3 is TGCGCCAGCAGCTCGGGACTAGCGGGGGGGACCTACAATGAGCAGTTCTTC.